The 26 T cell receptor beta chains below were found in one sample sequenced in a study of blood T cell repertoires in COVID-19. Using immunoSEQ multiplex PCR, the repertoire was profiled, and TCRdb retains in-frame clones only, with some absent. This table holds 310,000 or so clones, 89% found once. What was sequenced was PBMCs or T cells enriched from blood (not recorded which). The receptors were gathered from a woman in her forties who had recovered from COVID-19.

To note about this clone: The DNA is left out, because the CDR3 cannot be placed on it with certainty; the CDR3 is given as TCRdb lists it. This chain links TRBV27 with TRBJ2-7; TRBD1, the D gene given by the table, was not confirmed from the DNA. The germline CDR1 and CDR2 sequences are MNHEY and SMNVEV (reference sequence). A total of 14 residues make up the CDR3, ends included. The CDR3 here is CASSLSFGQGIPYF.

This clone was seen once. This chain joins TRBV7-9 and TRBJ2-7, with 9 positions matching TRBD1. CDR3 length: 14 amino acids. V lost 3 bases and J lost 4; bases outside the gene matches: 4. Germline V gene sequence: CDR1 SEHNR, CDR2 FQNEAQ (reference sequence). CDR3 DNA: TGTGCCAGCAGCTTGGGGACAGGGTCTTACGAGCAGTACTTC. Protein: CASSLGTGSYEQYF.

J is TRBJ2-5 and V is TRBV19, with 12 bases matching TRBD2. Germline V gene data show CDR1 as LNHDA and CDR2 as SQIVND (reference sequence). V gave up 3 bases and J gave up 9 bases; unmatched junction bases: 14. The CDR3 loop spans 17 amino acids. As DNA, the CDR3 is TGTGCCAGTAGTATGTCTAGCGGGAGGGTTTGGAGTAGGGCCCAGTACTTC. It translates to CASSMSSGRVWSRAQYF. The full variable domain, rest sourced from reference TRBV19 and TRBJ2-5, is DGGITQSPKYLFRKEGQNVTLSCEQNLNHDAMYWYRQDPGQGLRLIYYSQIVNDFQKGDIAEGYSVSREKKESFPLTVTSAQKNPTAFYLCASSMSSGRVWSRAQYFGPGTRLLVL.

The CDR3 loop is CASSYGLAGGQETQYF. The CDR3 nucleotides read TGTGCCAGCAGTTATGGACTAGCGGGGGGGCAAGAGACCCAGTACTTC. The gene calls are TRBV6-2 or TRBV6-3 and TRBJ2-5, with 15 nucleotides matching TRBD2. From germline, CDR1 is MNHEY and CDR2 SVGEGT. The CDR3 has 16 residues. Losses at the gene ends were 3 bases for V and 2 bases for J; bases not matched to a gene: 1.

The chain joins TRBV5-6 to TRBJ2-7, with 9 bases matching TRBD2. The V gene end was trimmed by 2 bases and the J gene end by 4 bases; junction bases not matched to a gene: 7. This CDR3 region has 15 residues. Germline CDR1 and CDR2: SGHDT and YYEEEE. CDR3 loop: CASSFRRGGLYEQYF. DNA for the CDR3: TGTGCCAGCAGCTTCCGGCGGGGGGGCTTATACGAGCAGTACTTC.

There are a few counts of this clone. The V gene is TRBV28, the J gene TRBJ1-5; D is perhaps TRBD1 (5 bases). This CDR3 has 14 residues. V was cut by 2 bases and J by 11 bases, with 16 bases left in between. The germline CDR1 and CDR2 sequences are MDHEN and SYDVKM. Here the CDR3 reads CASSLRQKTRAQHF. The CDR3 nucleotides are TGTGCCAGCAGTTTACGACAGAAGACTAGGGCCCAGCATTTT.

The chain is built from TRBV7-2 and TRBJ1-1; D remains ambiguous. Trimming left V 2 bases short and J 0 bases short, with 4 bases between. The CDR3 length is 13 residues. CDR1 is SGHTA, CDR2 FQGNSA, per germline. The CDR3 protein is CASSLPVNTEAFF. The CDR3, as DNA: TGTGCCAGCAGCTTACCAGTGAACACTGAAGCTTTCTTT.

As DNA, the CDR3 is TGTGCCAGCTCACCGGGGGTTAGCAATCAGCCCCAGCATTTT. This sequence encodes CASSPGVSNQPQHF. V is TRBV2 and J is TRBJ1-5; possibly TRBD1 for D (5 bases). Between the trimmed V and J ends, which lost 8 bases and 0 bases, there was a span of 11 bases. There are 14 residues in the CDR3. From germline, CDR1 is SNHLY and CDR2 FYNNEI.

The rearrangement links TRBV3-1 (or the pseudogene TRBV3-2) to TRBJ1-6; 9 nucleotides match TRBD1. Germline CDR1 LGHDT, CDR2 YNNKEL (reference sequence). V dropped 3 bases and J dropped 5; count of bases not matched to a gene: 5. This CDR3 contains 16 residues. The CDR3 spells CASSQGQGRNNSPLHF. The CDR3 nucleotides are TGTGCCAGCAGCCAGGGACAGGGCCGAAATAATTCACCCCTCCACTTT.

The chain has TRBV7-8 and TRBJ2-1; D is perhaps TRBD1 (6 bases). V dropped 1 base and J dropped 4 bases, with 17 bases sitting between them. Germline V CDR1 and CDR2: SGHVS, FQNEAQ. This CDR3 is built from 17 residues. CDR3 sequence reads: CASSLGHRAGGYNEQFF. CDR3 nucleotides: TGTGCCAGCAGCTTAGGACACAGGGCCGGAGGATACAATGAGCAGTTCTTC.

The J gene is TRBJ2-1, the V gene TRBV7-9, with a weak D call TRBD2 (6 bases). Deletions cut 7 bases from V and 5 bases from J, with 9 bases between. Germline lookup yields CDR1 SEHNR and CDR2 FQNEAQ (reference sequence). This CDR3 is built from 12 residues. CDR3 in amino acids: CASTRRDNEQFF. CDR3 DNA sequence: TGTGCCAGCACCAGGAGGGACAATGAGCAGTTCTTC.

The V gene is TRBV7-3, the J gene TRBJ2-3; the D is unclear. Trimming removed 4 bases at V and 4 bases at J, with 6 bases between. Looked up from germline, CDR1 is SGHTA and CDR2 is FQGTGA. The CDR3 totals 12 residues. The CDR3 region is CASSSVPDTQYF. DNA for the CDR3: TGTGCCAGCAGCTCCGTTCCAGATACGCAGTATTTT.

V is TRBV2 and J is TRBJ2-1; 13 bases line up with TRBD2. With V trimmed by 6 bases and J by 4 bases, 3 bases remained unmatched. Germline CDR1 and CDR2: SNHLY and FYNNEI. CDR3 length: 15 residues. CDR3 bases: TGTGCCAGCAGCCTACTAGCGGGGGGGTACAATGAGCAGTTCTTC. This gives the protein CASSLLAGGYNEQFF.

This chain uses TRBV6-5 with TRBJ2-3; 7 bases align to TRBD2. CDR3 length: 16 amino acids. J was trimmed by 1 base and V by 3 bases; bases with no gene match: 7. Germline lookup yields CDR1 MNHEY and CDR2 SVGAGI. CDR3 sequence (DNA): TGTGCCAGCAGTTATGAGGCGGGAGCGGGCACAGATACGCAGTATTTT. It encodes CASSYEAGAGTDTQYF.

The rearrangement links TRBV5-3 to TRBJ2-1, with TRBD1 as a possible D gene (6 bases). TRBV5-3 is flagged as an ORF with uncertain function. Trimming removed 2 bases from V and 7 bases from J, with 10 bases in between. This CDR3 spans 13 amino acids. The CDR3 nucleotides read TGTGCCAGAAGCTTATCAGGGGCAAATGAGCAGTTCTTC. Translation gives CARSLSGANEQFF.

This clone has a single count. The chain joins TRBV7-9 to TRBJ2-5; D is uncertain. Germline V gene lookup returns CDR1 SEHNR and CDR2 FQNEAQ (reference sequence). This CDR3 is 13 amino acids long. The V end lost 4 bases, the J end lost 0 bases, and 6 bases lay between the germline ends. This chain's CDR3 is CASSSMHQETQYF. Here the CDR3 DNA reads TGTGCCAGCAGCTCTATGCACCAAGAGACCCAGTACTTC.

CDR3: CASSWGGTGGYNEQFF. CDR3 in DNA: TGTGCCAGCAGCTGGGGCGGGACAGGCGGCTACAATGAGCAGTTCTTC. This chain connects TRBV5-4 to TRBJ2-1, with TRBD1 identical over 8 bases. The trim removed 3 bases at V and 3 bases at J, leaving 8 bases unmatched. The CDR3 has 16 amino acids. Germline V gene lookup returns CDR1 SGHNT and CDR2 YYREEE (reference sequence).

V gene TRBV7-3 combines with J gene TRBJ2-3, with 12 bases fitting TRBD2. Trimming at V came to 7 bases and at J to 6 bases, leaving 11 bases not matched to a gene. Germline CDR1 reads SGHTA; CDR2 reads FQGTGA. The CDR3 covers 16 residues. CDR3 protein: CASTEGLAGPLDTQYF. The CDR3 coding sequence is TGTGCCAGCACGGAGGGACTAGCGGGCCCCCTTGATACGCAGTATTTT.

The chain is built from TRBV9 and TRBJ2-3; D is perhaps TRBD1 (6 bases). V dropped 3 bases and J dropped 1 base, with 15 bases sitting between them. Germline CDR1 and CDR2: SGDLS and YYNGEE. The CDR3 runs to 16 residues. The CDR3 is CASSATGSIGTDTQYF. The CDR3 DNA reads TGTGCCAGCAGCGCCACAGGGTCGATTGGCACAGATACGCAGTATTTT.

The chain recombines TRBV6-2 or TRBV6-3 with TRBJ1-5, with D possibly matching TRBD1 (6 bases). Trimming left V 2 bases short and J 7 bases short, with 12 bases between. In germline, CDR1 is MNHEY, CDR2 SVGEGT. The CDR3 is 14 residues long. The CDR3 coding sequence is TGTGCCAGCAGTTACGCGAGGGGGAACCAGCCCCAGCATTTT. Translation gives CASSYARGNQPQHF.

The chain joins TRBV30 to TRBJ2-7; D is possibly TRBD1 (6 bases). The CDR3 contains 11 residues. V shed 8 bases and J shed 2 bases, with 10 bases lying between them. The germline gives CDR1 GTSNPN, CDR2 SVGIG (reference sequence). The CDR3 reads CAGRDTYEQYF. The CDR3 DNA reads TGTGCCGGACGGGACACCTACGAGCAGTACTTC.

The chain couples TRBV7-9 to TRBJ2-1; no reliable D call. The CDR3 is 16 residues long. V lost 3 bases and J lost 3, with 15 bases in between. CDR1 is SEHNR, CDR2 FQNEAQ, per germline (reference sequence). The DNA for the CDR3 is TGTGCCAGCAGCTTGTTAAGGCCGACAAGCTACAATGAGCAGTTCTTC. This sequence encodes CASSLLRPTSYNEQFF.

This clone was counted a single time. The V gene is TRBV6-5, the J gene TRBJ2-7; 14 bases align to TRBD2. This CDR3 has 15 residues. The V gene's germline CDR1 is MNHEY and CDR2 SVGAGI. J lost 6 bases, V lost 2 bases, and 3 bases had no gene match. The CDR3 DNA follows: TGTGCCAGCAGTTACGGCGGGACTAGCGGGAGCGAGCAGTACTTC. As protein: CASSYGGTSGSEQYF.

The CDR3 DNA reads as TGTGCCAGCACCCCGGGACTAGCGGGAGGGCGGGAGCAGTTCTTC. Its translation: CASTPGLAGGREQFF. The chain joins TRBV5-4 to TRBJ2-1; 16 nucleotides align to TRBD2. Trimming at V came to 6 bases and at J to 10 bases, leaving 7 bases not matched to a gene. CDR1 SGHNT and CDR2 YYREEE come from the germline V gene (reference sequence). CDR3 length: 15 residues.

This sequence joins TRBV5-1 and TRBJ2-7; D might be TRBD1 (6 bases). In germline, CDR1 is SGHRS, CDR2 YFSETQ. This CDR3 has 14 amino acids. Trimming shortened V by 0 bases and J by 1 base, and 8 bases separated the two germline ends. CDR3 sequence reads: CASSLGGGSYEQYF. The CDR3, as DNA: TGCGCCAGCAGCTTGGGAGGGGGATCCTACGAGCAGTACTTC.

The V and J genes are TRBV5-1 and TRBJ2-2, with 13 bases that match TRBD2. Unmatched junction bases numbered 5, after V lost 4 bases and J lost 5 bases. The CDR3 spans 16 residues. The V gene's germline CDR1 is SGHRS and CDR2 YFSETQ. The CDR3 nucleotides are TGCGCCAGCAGCCCGAGACTAGCGGGGGGTACCGGGGAGCTGTTTTTT. This gives the protein CASSPRLAGGTGELFF.